The TCR beta chain under discussion was sequenced for a study of T cell responses to AZD1222 COVID-19 vaccine. Sequenced by immunoSEQ multiplex PCR; TCRdb stores in-frame clones only, minus some. The sample consists of approximately 150,000 clones, around 89% of them appearing once. As concerns this clone: As yet, its antigen is unknown.

Whole-study findings and limits: Elevations in Spike-specific TCR breadth and depth followed administration of two AZD1222 doses. Researchers report vaccine-associated CD4 TCRs spanning spike, with dominance at 160-218 and 743-854.

Trimming stripped 8 bases from V and 7 bases from J, with 14 bases between. The CDR3 is 13 residues long. The sequencing here drew on peripheral blood, taken on day 0 of AZD1222 vaccination. The rearrangement links TRBV12-3 or TRBV12-4 to TRBJ1-4; D is perhaps TRBD1 (6 bases). This receptor was taken from an adult in good health. The CDR3 loop reads CASSRTAPEKLFF. The CDR3 bases are TGTGCCAGCTCCCGGACAGCTCCTGAAAAACTGTTTTTT.